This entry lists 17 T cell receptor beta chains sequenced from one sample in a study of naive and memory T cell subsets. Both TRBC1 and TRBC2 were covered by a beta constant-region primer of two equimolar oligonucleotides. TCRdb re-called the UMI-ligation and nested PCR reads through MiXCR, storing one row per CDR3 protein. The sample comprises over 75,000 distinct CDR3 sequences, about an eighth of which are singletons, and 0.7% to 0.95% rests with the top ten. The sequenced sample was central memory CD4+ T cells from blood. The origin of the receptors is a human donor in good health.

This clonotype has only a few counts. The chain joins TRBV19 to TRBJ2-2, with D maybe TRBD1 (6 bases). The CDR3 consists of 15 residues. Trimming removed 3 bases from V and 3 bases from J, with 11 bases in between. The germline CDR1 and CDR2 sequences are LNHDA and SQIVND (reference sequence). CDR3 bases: TGTGCCAGTAGTATTCCAGGGGCGGACACCGGGGAGCTGTTTTTT. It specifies CASSIPGADTGELFF.

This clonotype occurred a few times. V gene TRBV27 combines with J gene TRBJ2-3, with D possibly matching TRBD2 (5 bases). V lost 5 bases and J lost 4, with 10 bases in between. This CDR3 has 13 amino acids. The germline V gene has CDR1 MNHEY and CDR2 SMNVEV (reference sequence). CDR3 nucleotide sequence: TGTGCCAGCAGTAACCACGGGGCAGATACGCAGTATTTT. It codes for CASSNHGADTQYF.

The CDR3 bases are TGCGCCAGCAGCCCCGTACAGGGGAGCACCCGCAATGAGCAGTTCTTC. Residues: CASSPVQGSTRNEQFF. The chain is built from TRBV4-1 and TRBJ2-1; 7 nucleotides line up with TRBD1. The CDR3 length is 16 residues. Germline V gene sequence: CDR1 MGHRA, CDR2 YSYEKL. The V segment lost 4 bases and the J segment 6 bases; nucleotides outside the gene matches: 12.

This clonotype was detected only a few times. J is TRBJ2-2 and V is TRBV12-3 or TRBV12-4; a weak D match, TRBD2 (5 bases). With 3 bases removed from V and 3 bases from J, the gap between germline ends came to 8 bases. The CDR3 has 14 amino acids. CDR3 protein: CASSFDYDTGELFF. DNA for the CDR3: TGTGCCAGCAGTTTTGACTACGACACCGGGGAGCTGTTTTTT.

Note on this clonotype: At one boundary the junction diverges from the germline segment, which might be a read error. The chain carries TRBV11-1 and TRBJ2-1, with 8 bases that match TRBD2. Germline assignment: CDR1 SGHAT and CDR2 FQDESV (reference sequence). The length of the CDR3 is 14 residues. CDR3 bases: TGTGCCAGCAGATTAGCGGGGTCCTACAATGAGCAGTTCTTC. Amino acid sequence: CASRLAGSYNEQFF. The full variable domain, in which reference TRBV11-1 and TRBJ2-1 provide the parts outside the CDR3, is EAEVAQSPRYKITEKSQAVAFWCDPISGHATLYWYRQILGQGPELLVQFQDESVVDDSQLPKDRFSAERLKGVDSTLKIQPAELGDSAMYLCASRLAGSYNEQFFGPGTRLTVL.

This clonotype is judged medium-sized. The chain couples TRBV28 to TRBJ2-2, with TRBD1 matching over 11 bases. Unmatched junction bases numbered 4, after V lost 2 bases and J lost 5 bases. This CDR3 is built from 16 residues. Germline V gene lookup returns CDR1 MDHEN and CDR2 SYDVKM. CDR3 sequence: CASSLLGTGGTGELFF. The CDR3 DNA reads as TGTGCCAGCAGTTTACTTGGGACAGGGGGTACCGGGGAGCTGTTTTTT.

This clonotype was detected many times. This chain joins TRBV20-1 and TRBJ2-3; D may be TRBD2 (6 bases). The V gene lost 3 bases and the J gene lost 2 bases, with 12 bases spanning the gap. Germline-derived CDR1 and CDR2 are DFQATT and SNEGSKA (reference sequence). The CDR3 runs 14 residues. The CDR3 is CSASWDSYTDTQYF. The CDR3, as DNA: TGCAGTGCTAGTTGGGACTCCTACACAGATACGCAGTATTTT.

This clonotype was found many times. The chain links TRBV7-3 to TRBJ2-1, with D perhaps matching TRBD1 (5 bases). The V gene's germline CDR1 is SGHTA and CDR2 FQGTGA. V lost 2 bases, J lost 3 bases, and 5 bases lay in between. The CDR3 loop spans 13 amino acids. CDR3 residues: CASSLQGYNEQFF. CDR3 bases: TGTGCCAGCAGCTTACAGGGCTACAATGAGCAGTTCTTC.

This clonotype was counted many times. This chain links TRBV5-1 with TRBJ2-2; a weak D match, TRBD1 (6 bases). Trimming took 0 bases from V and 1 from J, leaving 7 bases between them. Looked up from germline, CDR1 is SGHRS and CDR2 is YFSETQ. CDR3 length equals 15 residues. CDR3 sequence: CASSLGTVNTGELFF. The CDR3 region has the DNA TGCGCCAGCAGCTTGGGGACAGTGAACACCGGGGAGCTGTTTTTT.

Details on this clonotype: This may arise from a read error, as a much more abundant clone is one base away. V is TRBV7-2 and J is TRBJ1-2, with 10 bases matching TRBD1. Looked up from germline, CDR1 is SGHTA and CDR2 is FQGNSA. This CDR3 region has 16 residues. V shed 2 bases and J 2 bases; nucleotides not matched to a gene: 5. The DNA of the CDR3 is TGTGCCAGCAGCTTAAGGGGGGACAGGGGAAACTATGGCTACACCTTC. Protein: CASSLRGDRGNYGYTF.

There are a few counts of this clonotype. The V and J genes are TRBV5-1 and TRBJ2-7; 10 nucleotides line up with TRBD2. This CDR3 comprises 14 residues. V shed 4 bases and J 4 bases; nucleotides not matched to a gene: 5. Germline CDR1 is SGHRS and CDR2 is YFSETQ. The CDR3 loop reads CASSTGTSVYEQYF. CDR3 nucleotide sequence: TGCGCCAGCAGCACCGGGACTAGCGTTTACGAGCAGTACTTC.

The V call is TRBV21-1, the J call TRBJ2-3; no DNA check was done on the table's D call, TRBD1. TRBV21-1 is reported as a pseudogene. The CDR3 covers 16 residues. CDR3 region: CASSTGRLQLTDTQYF. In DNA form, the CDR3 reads TGTGCCAGCAGCACGGGCAGGTTGCAACTCACAGATACGCAGTATTTT.

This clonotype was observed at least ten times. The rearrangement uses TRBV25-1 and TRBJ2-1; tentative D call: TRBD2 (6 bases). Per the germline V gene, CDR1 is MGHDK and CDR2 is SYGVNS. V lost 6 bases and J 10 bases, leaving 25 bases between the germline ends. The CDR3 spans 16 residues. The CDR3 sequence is CASSHRSGAARYEQFF. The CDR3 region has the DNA TGTGCCAGCAGCCACCGCTCGGGAGCGGCAAGATACGAGCAGTTCTTC.

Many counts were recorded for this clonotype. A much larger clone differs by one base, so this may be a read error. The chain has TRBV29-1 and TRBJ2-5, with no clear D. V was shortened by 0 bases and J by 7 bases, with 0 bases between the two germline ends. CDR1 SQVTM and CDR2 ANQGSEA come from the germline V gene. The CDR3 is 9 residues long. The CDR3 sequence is CSVEETQYF. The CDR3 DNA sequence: TGCAGCGTTGAAGAGACCCAGTACTTC.

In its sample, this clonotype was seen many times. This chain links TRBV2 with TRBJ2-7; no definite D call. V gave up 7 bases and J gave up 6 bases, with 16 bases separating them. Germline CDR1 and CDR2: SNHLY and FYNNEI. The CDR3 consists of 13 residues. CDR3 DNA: TGTGCCAGCACGTCTCAGTTACTCGGCGAGCAGTACTTC. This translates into CASTSQLLGEQYF.

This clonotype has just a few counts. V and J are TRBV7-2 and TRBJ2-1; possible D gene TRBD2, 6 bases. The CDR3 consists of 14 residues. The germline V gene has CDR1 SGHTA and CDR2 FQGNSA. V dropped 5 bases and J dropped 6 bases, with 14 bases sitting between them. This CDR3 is CASSTGLAPNEQFF. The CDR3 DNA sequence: TGTGCCAGCAGCACGGGACTCGCCCCCAATGAGCAGTTCTTC.

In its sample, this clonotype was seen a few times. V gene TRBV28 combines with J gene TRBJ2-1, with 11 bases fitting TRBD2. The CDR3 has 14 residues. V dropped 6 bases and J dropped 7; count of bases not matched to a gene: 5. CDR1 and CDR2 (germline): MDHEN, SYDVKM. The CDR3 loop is CASSESSGRNEQFF. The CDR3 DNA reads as TGTGCCAGCAGCGAGTCTAGCGGGAGGAATGAGCAGTTCTTC. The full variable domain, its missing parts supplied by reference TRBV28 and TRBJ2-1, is DVKVTQSSRYLVKRTGEKVFLECVQDMDHENMFWYRQDPGLGLRLIYFSYDVKMKEKGDIPEGYSVSREKKERFSLILESASTNQTSMYLCASSESSGRNEQFFGPGTRLTVL.